This T cell receptor beta chain emerged from a study of blood T cell repertoires in COVID-19 (dated by TCRdb to 2018 to 2020). Turning to the overall study: Samples from collaborators originated in the United States, Italy and Spain and spanned both the acute and convalescent phases of COVID-19. Deeply sampled blood TCRbeta repertoires from subjects exposed to, actively infected with, or recovered from COVID-19 were included in the dataset. The repertoires were made available in a free public database intended to serve as a resource for research on the immune response to SARS-CoV-2. A de-identified subject ID, COVID-19 status, age in years and sex were almost always included in the sample metadata. HLA class I and class II types, where available, came from metadata supplied by the sample provider rather than from assay-based typing. The samples were drawn from the first 160 participants of the ongoing ImmuneRACE study and from about 1,200 subjects provided by 6 global collaborators. The prospective study material was composed of cDNA or gDNA derived from T cells, B-cell-depleted T cells, or PBMCs.

Overall results and qualifications from the work: Clinical and demographic metadata were provided uncurated, with the amount varying by source and participant.

In regard to this clone: Its specific antigen is unknown. There are no base qualities to consult, and no much larger clone falls within one base.

Looking up the germline V gene (reference sequence) yields CDR1 LGHDT and CDR2 YNNKEL. The CDR3 spans 14 residues, from the cysteine through the phenylalanine. The CDR3 DNA has 42 bases and is translated from base 1. Ends trimmed: V by 1 base, J by 5 bases; bases unmatched to a gene: 5. Collaborating institutions collected whole blood in K2EDTA tubes following their own protocols. For TCRbeta analysis, collaborators shipped samples as frozen whole blood, isolated PBMCs, or DNA extracted from either of those sample types. TCRbeta CDR3 regions were amplified from genomic DNA by means of the immunoSEQ Assay, a bias-controlled multiplex PCR. The study's processing was this. The number of nucleated cells in each sample was estimated by amplification of reference gene primers within the assay. To quantify the absolute abundance of each unique TCRbeta CDR3 rearrangement, sequence reads were collapsed and filtered. For each sample, productive Simpson clonality was calculated as the square root of Simpson's diversity index across productive rearrangements. In its TCRdb copy, this immuneACCESS table keeps in-frame sequences only and misses some clones. Where compared with another copy, unresolved V genes explain less than half of these, and the others have no known cause. V and J calls and clone size follow that table, whereas D and trimming were derived from the DNA. A total of about 110,000 clones appear in this sample, 80% to 90% of them only once. In total, the top ten clones hold under 6% of the sample.

The receptor was derived from a woman aged 45-59 years with acute or convalescent COVID-19. This chain is built from TRBV3-1 (or the pseudogene TRBV3-2) and TRBJ2-7, with 7 junctional bases fitting TRBD1. Material: peripheral blood. In nucleotide form, the sequence is TGTGCCAGCAGCCAAGGTAGTACAGGGGACGAGCAGTACTTC. The encoded protein is CASSQGSTGDEQYF.